This T cell receptor beta chain was profiled in a study of blood T cell repertoires in COVID-19. Under the authors' procedure: Quantification of nucleated cells was approximated via reference gene primer amplification. Measured with immunoSEQ multiplex PCR; TCRdb has only the in-frame clones, and not every one. The V and J calls and clone size come from that table; D and trimming were worked out from the DNA. Among approximately 260,000 clones, approximately 90% were seen once, and the ten largest hold approximately 2%. The sample holds a few counts of this clone. The cohort comprised adults aged about 18 to 90 years residing in about two dozen US areas. The sample consisted of PBMCs or T cells enriched from blood (not recorded which). This TCR came from a woman aged 18-29 years who had recovered from COVID-19.

CDR3 in amino acids: CASSSRQGSYEQYF. As DNA, the CDR3 is TGTGCCAGCAGCTCCAGACAGGGAAGTTACGAGCAGTACTTC. The chain has TRBV3-1 (or the pseudogene TRBV3-2) and TRBJ2-7, with 7 bases lining up with TRBD1. J was trimmed by 4 bases and V by 5 bases; bases with no gene match: 8. This CDR3 has 14 amino acids. The germline CDR1 and CDR2 sequences are LGHDT and YNNKEL (reference sequence).